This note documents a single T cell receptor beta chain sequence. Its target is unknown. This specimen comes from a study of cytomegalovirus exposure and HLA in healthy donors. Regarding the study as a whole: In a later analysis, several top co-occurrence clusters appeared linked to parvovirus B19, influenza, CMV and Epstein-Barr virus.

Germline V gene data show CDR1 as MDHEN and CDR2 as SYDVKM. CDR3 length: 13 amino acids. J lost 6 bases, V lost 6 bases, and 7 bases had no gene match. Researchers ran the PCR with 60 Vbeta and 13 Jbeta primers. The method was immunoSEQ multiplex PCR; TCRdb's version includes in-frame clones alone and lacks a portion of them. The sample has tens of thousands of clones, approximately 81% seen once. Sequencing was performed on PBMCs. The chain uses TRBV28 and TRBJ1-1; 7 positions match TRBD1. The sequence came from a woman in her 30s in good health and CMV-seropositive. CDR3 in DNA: TGTGCCAGCAGCCCAACAGGGGCCCCTGAAGCTTTCTTT. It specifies CASSPTGAPEAFF.